This T cell receptor beta chain was identified in a study of blood T cell repertoires in COVID-19. Study as a whole: Researchers got acute and convalescent COVID-19 samples from the United States, Italy and Spain. The analysed material was cDNA or gDNA that came from T cells, B-cell-depleted T cells, or PBMCs.

Repertoires were generated with immunoSEQ multiplex PCR, while TCRdb's copy carries only in-frame clones and drops some. The repertoire includes some 250,000 clones, 70% to 90% of them detected once, and about 3.1% sits in the top ten. With 1 base removed from V and 5 bases from J, the gap between germline ends came to 6 bases. The CDR3 spans 12 residues. The sequence was collected from a woman in her 30s who had recovered from COVID-19. This chain connects TRBV12-3 or TRBV12-4 to TRBJ2-7, with a tentative D call TRBD2 (6 bases). The sequencing sample was made of peripheral blood. The CDR3 loop reads CASSLGEDEQYF. The CDR3 DNA is TGTGCCAGCAGTTTAGGGGAGGACGAGCAGTACTTC.